The T cell receptor beta chain under discussion was sequenced for a study of cytomegalovirus exposure and HLA in healthy donors. Both 60 Vbeta primers and 13 Jbeta primers went into the PCR. Profiled with immunoSEQ multiplex PCR; TCRdb holds only in-frame clones, not every one. The sample has about 160,000 clones, 77% seen once. This CDR3 region has 16 residues. Unmatched junction bases numbered 6, after V lost 2 bases and J lost 0 bases. Per the germline V gene, CDR1 is MNHEY and CDR2 is SVGAGI. Sample: PBMCs. V gene TRBV6-5 combines with J gene TRBJ1-1, with 7 bases matching TRBD1. The clonotype comes from a woman aged 40-49 years in good health and CMV-seropositive. For the CDR3, the DNA is TGTGCCAGCAGTTACCGAATCACAGGGGTGAACACTGAAGCTTTCTTT. It encodes CASSYRITGVNTEAFF.